This T cell receptor (beta chain) was profiled in a study of CD8 T cells in ankylosing spondylitis (dated by TCRdb to between 2016 and 2019). Some background on the complete study: To find TCR variants linked to disease, the study profiled T cell receptor beta repertoires in ankylosing spondylitis patients and healthy donors. Peripheral blood was sampled, and synovial fluid was also collected from ankylosing spondylitis patients. The whole study cohort included about a hundred healthy donors and 25 ankylosing spondylitis patients. Paper-wide results and their limitations: The disease-linked clones had a CD8+ phenotype and were found at relatively low frequencies in peripheral blood. Blood from ankylosing spondylitis patients appeared to be characterized by a TCR beta motif composed of under 10 highly homologous amino acid variants. Some TCR beta motif variants had previously been reported in synovial fluid and blood of reactive arthritis patients, which suggested common disease-initiation mechanisms. The disease-linked clones were reported to be significantly enriched in matched synovial fluid samples from ankylosing spondylitis patients.

CDR1 SGDLS and CDR2 YYNGEE were looked up in the germline V gene. V is pared back by 0 bases and J by 6 bases, with 13 bases lying between the germline termini. The CDR3 has 15 amino acids, counting the end cysteine and phenylalanine. Solely the CDR3 DNA is kept, with 45 bases framed from the first base. In its sample, this clonotype was seen many times. It has no known antigen specificity. Base qualities are not at hand, and no much larger clone is one base apart. Reads for this sample came from an Illumina HiSeq 2500. Quantitative 5'-RACE with molecular barcodes was the method used to prepare the TCR beta libraries. Per the authors' processing: A new computational method, built on a probabilistic model of VDJ rearrangement, was used to identify disease-linked TCR variants. TCRdb trimmed the raw reads at Q25, called clones with MiXCR and kept productive beta chains. Every CDR3 protein is listed once, alongside the most common genes and DNA of its rows. In this record, the V and J calls reflect TCRdb's handling and not the investigators' own analysis. Counted in this sample were about 39,000 distinct CDR3 sequences; less than 4% of them appeared once. The ten largest clones represent 2.5% to 3.5% of the sample.

The specimen sequenced was blood, either unsorted or a sorted T cell fraction (not recorded which). The receptor's source is a male donor with ankylosing spondylitis or in good health (not recorded which). In this chain, TRBV9 is recombined with TRBJ2-1; perhaps TRBD2 is the D gene, with 6 bases matching. The DNA sequence is TGTGCCAGCAGCGTAGGAGGCGGGACGAGCAATGAGCAGTTCTTC. It codes for CASSVGGGTSNEQFF.